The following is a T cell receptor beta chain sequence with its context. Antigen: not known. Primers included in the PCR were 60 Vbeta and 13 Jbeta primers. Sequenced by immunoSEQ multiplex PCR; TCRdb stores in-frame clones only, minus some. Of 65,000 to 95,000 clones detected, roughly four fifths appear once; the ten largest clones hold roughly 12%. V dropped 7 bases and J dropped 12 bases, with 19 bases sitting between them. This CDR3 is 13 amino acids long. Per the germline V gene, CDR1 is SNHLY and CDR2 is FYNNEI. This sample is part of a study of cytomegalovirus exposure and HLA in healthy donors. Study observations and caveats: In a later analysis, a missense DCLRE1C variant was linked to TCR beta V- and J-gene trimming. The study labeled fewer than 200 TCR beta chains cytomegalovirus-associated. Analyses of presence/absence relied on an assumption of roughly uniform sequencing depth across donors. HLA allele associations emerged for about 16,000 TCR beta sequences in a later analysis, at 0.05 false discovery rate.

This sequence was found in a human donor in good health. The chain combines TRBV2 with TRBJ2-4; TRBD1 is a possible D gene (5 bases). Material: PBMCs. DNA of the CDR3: TGTGCCAGCACGGCGACCCCCAGGGCGTCTCAGTACTTC. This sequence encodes CASTATPRASQYF.